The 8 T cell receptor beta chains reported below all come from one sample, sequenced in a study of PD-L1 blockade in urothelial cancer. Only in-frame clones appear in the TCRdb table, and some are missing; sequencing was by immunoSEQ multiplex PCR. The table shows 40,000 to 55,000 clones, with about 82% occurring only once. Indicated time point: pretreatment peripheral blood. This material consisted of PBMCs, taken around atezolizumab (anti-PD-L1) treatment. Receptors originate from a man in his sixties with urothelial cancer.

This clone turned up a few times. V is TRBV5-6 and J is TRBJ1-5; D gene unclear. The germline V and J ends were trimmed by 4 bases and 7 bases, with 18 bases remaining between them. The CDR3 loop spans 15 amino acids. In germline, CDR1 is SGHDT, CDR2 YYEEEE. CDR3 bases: TGTGCCAGCAGCCGTTACGGGGAAGGGTACCAGCCCCAGCATTTT. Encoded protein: CASSRYGEGYQPQHF. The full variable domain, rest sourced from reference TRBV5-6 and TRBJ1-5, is DAGVTQSPTHLIKTRGQQVTLRCSPKSGHDTVSWYQQALGQGPQFIFQYYEEEERQRGNFPDRFSGHQFPNYSSELNVNALLLGDSALYLCASSRYGEGYQPQHFGDGTRLSIL.

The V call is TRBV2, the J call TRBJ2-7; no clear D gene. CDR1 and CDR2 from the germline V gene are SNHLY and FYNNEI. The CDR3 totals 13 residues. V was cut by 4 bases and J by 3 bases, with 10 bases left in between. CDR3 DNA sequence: TGTGCCAGCAGTGTAACAATCGACTACGAGCAGTACTTC. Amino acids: CASSVTIDYEQYF.

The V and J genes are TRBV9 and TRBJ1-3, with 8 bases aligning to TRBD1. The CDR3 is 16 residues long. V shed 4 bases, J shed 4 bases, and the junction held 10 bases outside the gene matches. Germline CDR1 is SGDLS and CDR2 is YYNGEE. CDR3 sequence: CASSFLPGGEGNTIYF. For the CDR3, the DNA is TGTGCCAGCAGCTTCCTTCCAGGGGGCGAAGGAAACACCATATATTTT. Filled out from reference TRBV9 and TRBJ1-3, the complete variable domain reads DSGVTQTPKHLITATGQRVTLRCSPRSGDLSVYWYQQSLDQGLQFLIQYYNGEERAKGNILERFSAQQFPDLHSELNLSSLELGDSALYFCASSFLPGGEGNTIYFGEGSWLTVV.

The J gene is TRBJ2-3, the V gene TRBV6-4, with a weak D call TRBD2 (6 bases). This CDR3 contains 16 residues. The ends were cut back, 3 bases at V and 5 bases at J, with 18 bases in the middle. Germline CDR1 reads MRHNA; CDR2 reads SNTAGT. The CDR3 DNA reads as TGTGCCAGCAGTGAGGCCCCAGCCGGGAGCCAAGATACGCAGTATTTT. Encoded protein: CASSEAPAGSQDTQYF.

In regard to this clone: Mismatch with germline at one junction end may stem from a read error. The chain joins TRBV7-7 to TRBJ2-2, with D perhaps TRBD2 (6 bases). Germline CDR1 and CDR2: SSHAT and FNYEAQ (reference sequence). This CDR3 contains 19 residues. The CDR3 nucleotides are TGTGCTAGCAGCCCCTATGGTGCGGGGACTCTAGGGAGCACCGGGGAGCTGTTTTTT. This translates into CASSPYGAGTLGSTGELFF.

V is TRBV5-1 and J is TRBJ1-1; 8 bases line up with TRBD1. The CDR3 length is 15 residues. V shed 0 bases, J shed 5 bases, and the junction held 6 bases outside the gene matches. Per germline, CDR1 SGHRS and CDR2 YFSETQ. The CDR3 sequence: CASSLGSTGGTEAFF. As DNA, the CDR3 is TGCGCCAGCAGCTTGGGAAGCACAGGGGGAACTGAAGCTTTCTTT.

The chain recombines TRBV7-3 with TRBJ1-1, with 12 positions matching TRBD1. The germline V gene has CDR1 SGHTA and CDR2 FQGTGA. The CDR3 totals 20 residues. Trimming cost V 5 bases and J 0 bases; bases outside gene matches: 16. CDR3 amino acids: CASSALNGGWDRGLNTEAFF. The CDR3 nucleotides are TGTGCCAGCAGCGCCCTCAACGGGGGTTGGGACAGGGGGCTGAACACTGAAGCTTTCTTT.

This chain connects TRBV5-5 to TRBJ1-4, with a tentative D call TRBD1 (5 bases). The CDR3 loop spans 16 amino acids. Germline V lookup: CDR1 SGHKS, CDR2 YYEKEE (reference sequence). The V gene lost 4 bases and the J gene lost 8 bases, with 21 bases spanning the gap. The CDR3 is CASSQKDRSNTEKLFF. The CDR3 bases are TGTGCCAGCAGCCAAAAAGACAGATCAAACACCGAAAAACTGTTTTTT.